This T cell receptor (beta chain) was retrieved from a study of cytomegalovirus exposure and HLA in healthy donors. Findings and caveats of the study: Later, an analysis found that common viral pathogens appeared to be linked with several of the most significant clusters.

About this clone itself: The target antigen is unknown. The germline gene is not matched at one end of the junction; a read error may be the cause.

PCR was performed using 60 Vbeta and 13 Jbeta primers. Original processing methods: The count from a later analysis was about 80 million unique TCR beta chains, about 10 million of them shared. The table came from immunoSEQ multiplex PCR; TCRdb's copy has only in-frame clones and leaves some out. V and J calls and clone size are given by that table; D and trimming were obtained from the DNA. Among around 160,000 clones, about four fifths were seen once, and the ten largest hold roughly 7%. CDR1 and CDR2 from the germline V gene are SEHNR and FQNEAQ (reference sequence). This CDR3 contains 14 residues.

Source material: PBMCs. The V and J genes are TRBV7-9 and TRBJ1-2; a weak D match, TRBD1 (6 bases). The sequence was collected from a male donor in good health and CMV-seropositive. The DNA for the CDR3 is TGTGCCAGCAGCTGGGACAATTCTAAATATGGCTACACCTTC. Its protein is CASSWDNSKYGYTF.